These 10 T cell receptor beta chains share one sample of origin, sequenced in a study of vaccination and CD4 T cells after COVID-19 (dated by TCRdb to the early 2020s). Their antigen targets remain unknown. This specimen's treatment or condition label, per the study, means: roughly 10-day PBMC culture with coronavirus spike peptide pools or control peptides (ViraFEST assay). Library method: PCR. Instrument used: Illumina iSeq 100. DNA from cultured CD4+ T cells was subjected to TCR sequencing with the Oncomine TCR Beta short-read assay at the Johns Hopkins FTIC core. TCRdb took the public reads, trimmed them with fastp at Q25, ran MiXCR for clone calling and kept in-frame beta chains. Every entry covers one CDR3 protein and lists the most common genes and DNA from its rows. This sample is represented by about 20,000 distinct CDR3 sequences; around 45% of them were singletons. The biggest ten clones account for about 3% of the sample.

The sequences come from CD4+ T cells from blood, cultured in vitro, collected after SARS-CoV-2 vaccination. Receptor source: a human donor who had recovered from COVID-19.

The chain combines TRBV7-9 with TRBJ2-2, with 7 bases fitting TRBD1. CDR1 and CDR2 (germline): SEHNR, FQNEAQ (reference sequence). The CDR3 has 15 residues. Trimming at V came to 1 base and at J to 2 bases, leaving 1 base not matched to a gene. The CDR3 loop is CASSLDRGNTGELFF. The CDR3, as DNA: TGTGCCAGCAGCTTAGACAGGGGAAACACCGGGGAGCTGTTTTTT. The complete variable domain, with remaining parts taken from reference TRBV7-9 and TRBJ2-2, reads DTGVSQNPRHKITKRGQNVTFRCDPISEHNRLYWYRQTLGQGPEFLTYFQNEAQLEKSRLLSDRFSAERPKGSFSTLEIQRTEQGDSAMYLCASSLDRGNTGELFFGEGSRLTVL.

The chain carries TRBV30 and TRBJ1-6; D possibly corresponds to TRBD1 (5 bases). Germline V lookup: CDR1 GTSNPN, CDR2 SVGIG (reference sequence). CDR3 size: 16 residues. V shed 4 bases and J shed 10 bases, with 23 bases lying between them. Written as DNA, the CDR3 is TGTGCCTGGATGACGGTCGGGGCCCTACCTATCTCACCCCTCCACTTT. Protein product: CAWMTVGALPISPLHF.

This sequence joins TRBV6-1 and TRBJ2-7, with D perhaps TRBD2 (7 bases). Trimming shortened V by 6 bases and J by 3 bases, and 18 bases separated the two germline ends. The CDR3 has 15 residues. The V gene's germline CDR1 is MNHNS and CDR2 SASEGT. CDR3 protein: CASSPRLGGDYEQYF. The CDR3 nucleotides are TGTGCCAGCAGCCCCAGACTAGGGGGGGACTACGAGCAGTACTTC.

This clonotype was picked up a small number of times. The V and J genes are TRBV20-1 and TRBJ1-2; D remains unclear. Germline V gene sequence: CDR1 DFQATT, CDR2 SNEGSKA (reference sequence). This CDR3 has 15 amino acids. V dropped 0 bases and J dropped 1 base, with 12 bases sitting between them. The CDR3 region has the DNA TGCAGTGCTAGAGAGGGAGTCTTACATAACTATGGCTACACCTTC. Encoded protein: CSAREGVLHNYGYTF.

This clonotype has only one observation. The chain couples TRBV11-3 to TRBJ2-7; 7 bases map to TRBD1. Trimming cost V 5 bases and J 2 bases; bases outside gene matches: 9. Germline CDR1 reads SGHNT; CDR2 reads YENEEA. There are 15 residues in the CDR3. The CDR3 bases are TGTGCCAGCAGCCTTTTCCCGACAGGGACCTACGAGCAGTACTTC. Translated: CASSLFPTGTYEQYF.

This chain joins TRBV6-1 and TRBJ2-2; D uncertain. This CDR3 contains 16 residues. CDR1 and CDR2 from the germline V gene are MNHNS and SASEGT. Deletions cut 7 bases from V and 4 bases from J, with 19 bases between. The CDR3: CASKSQTQSRTGELFF. The CDR3, as DNA: TGTGCCAGCAAGTCCCAGACCCAGTCCCGCACCGGGGAGCTGTTTTTT.

The rearrangement uses TRBV7-2 and TRBJ2-2; 16 bases fit TRBD2. The germline CDR1 and CDR2 sequences are SGHTA and FQGNSA. CDR3 size: 18 residues. After removal of 5 bases from V and 3 bases from J, the junction contained 6 bases not matched to a gene. CDR3 nucleotide sequence: TGTGCCAGCAGCGCGGGACTAGCGGGAGGGAAGTACACCGGGGAGCTGTTTTTT. Its translation: CASSAGLAGGKYTGELFF.

The table lists this clonotype with a few counts. The chain has TRBV27 and TRBJ1-2; D gene ambiguous. In germline, CDR1 is MNHEY, CDR2 SMNVEV (reference sequence). The V end was cut by 6 bases, the J end by 2 bases, with 13 bases between. CDR3 length: 14 residues. The chain's CDR3 is CASRVTGFNYGYTF. CDR3 bases: TGTGCCAGCAGGGTGACGGGTTTCAACTATGGCTACACCTTC.

The genes are TRBV20-1 and TRBJ1-1; 8 nucleotides align to TRBD1. J gave up 3 bases and V 5 bases, and 8 bases lay outside the gene matches. The CDR3 length is 14 residues. Germline V CDR1 and CDR2: DFQATT, SNEGSKA (reference sequence). The CDR3 loop reads CSAVDRVRYTEAFF. The CDR3 nucleotides are TGCAGTGCTGTGGACAGGGTGAGGTACACTGAAGCTTTCTTT.

The genes are TRBV7-8 and TRBJ1-3; D not resolved. Trimming left V 5 bases short and J 0 bases short, with 11 bases between. The CDR3 has 15 residues. Germline V gene data show CDR1 as SGHVS and CDR2 as FQNEAQ. CDR3 sequence (DNA): TGTGCCAGCAGCCCCTGGACTGGCTCTGGAAACACCATATATTTT. This codes for CASSPWTGSGNTIYF.